One sample yielded the 22 T cell receptor beta chains listed below, sequenced in a study of blood T cell repertoires in COVID-19. TCRdb keeps only in-frame clones here, not all; method: immunoSEQ multiplex PCR. The sample carries roughly 300,000 clones, approximately 84% recorded once. The sample was PBMCs or T cells enriched from blood (not recorded which). The receptors here all came from a man aged 25 to 40 who had recovered from COVID-19.

V is TRBV5-1 and J is TRBJ2-1, with 12 bases aligning to TRBD2. Per germline, CDR1 SGHRS and CDR2 YFSETQ. The CDR3 spans 15 residues. Unmatched junction bases numbered 4, after V lost 3 bases and J lost 6 bases. For the CDR3, the DNA is TGCGCCAGCAGCTCGCTAGCGGGGGGGCTCAATGAGCAGTTCTTC. Translating gives CASSSLAGGLNEQFF.

This chain links TRBV11-2 with TRBJ2-7, with no clear D. Looked up from germline, CDR1 is SGHAT and CDR2 is FQNNGV. CDR3 size: 14 residues. V lost 0 bases to trimming and J lost 2 bases, with 8 bases between them. CDR3 bases: TGTGCCAGCAGCTTAGATCCTAGAACCTACGAGCAGTACTTC. As protein: CASSLDPRTYEQYF.

The rearrangement links TRBV4-2 to TRBJ2-1; 11 bases match TRBD2. The trim removed 3 bases at V and 9 bases at J, leaving 7 bases unmatched. CDR1 is LGHNA, CDR2 YNFKEQ, per germline. The CDR3 runs 15 residues. This chain's CDR3 is CASSHSGRGYGEQFF. Written as DNA, the CDR3 is TGTGCCAGCAGCCATAGCGGGAGGGGGTACGGTGAGCAGTTCTTC.

This chain connects TRBV5-1 to TRBJ1-3; unclear D gene. V gave up 4 bases and J gave up 0 bases, with 11 bases separating them. CDR3 length: 15 residues. Per germline, CDR1 SGHRS and CDR2 YFSETQ. CDR3 DNA: TGCGCCAGCAGCCCGGTCGTGAGCTCTGGAAACACCATATATTTT. It translates to CASSPVVSSGNTIYF. Using reference TRBV5-1 and TRBJ1-3 for the parts outside the CDR3, the full variable domain is KAGVTQTPRYLIKTRGQQVTLSCSPISGHRSVSWYQQTPGQGLQFLFEYFSETQRNKGNFPGRFSGRQFSNSRSEMNVSTLELGDSALYLCASSPVVSSGNTIYFGEGSWLTVV.

V gene TRBV5-4 combines with J gene TRBJ2-2, with 7 bases lining up with TRBD1. With V trimmed by 4 bases and J by 5 bases, 8 bases remained unmatched. Germline-derived CDR1 and CDR2 are SGHNT and YYREEE (reference sequence). This CDR3 region has 15 residues. The CDR3 sequence: CASSGSGTETGELFF. In DNA, the CDR3 is TGTGCCAGCAGCGGGTCCGGGACAGAAACCGGGGAGCTGTTTTTT.

The chain combines TRBV15 with TRBJ2-3, with 10 bases matching TRBD2. V lost 1 base and J lost 4; bases outside the gene matches: 5. This CDR3 is 16 amino acids long. Germline V gene lookup returns CDR1 LNHNV and CDR2 YYDKDF (reference sequence). DNA of the CDR3: TGTGCCACCAGCAGAGTAGGGGGGACTAGCGCAGATACGCAGTATTTT. This encodes CATSRVGGTSADTQYF.

This chain connects TRBV5-1 to TRBJ2-7; 7 nucleotides line up with TRBD1. CDR3 length: 14 residues. Germline CDR1 SGHRS, CDR2 YFSETQ. V was clipped by 4 bases and J by 3 bases; unmatched bases: 7. CDR3 in amino acids: CASSPGAGGYEQYF. CDR3 DNA sequence: TGCGCCAGCAGCCCCGGGGCAGGGGGCTACGAGCAGTACTTC. Based on the CDR3 plus reference TRBV5-1 and TRBJ2-7, the full variable domain is KAGVTQTPRYLIKTRGQQVTLSCSPISGHRSVSWYQQTPGQGLQFLFEYFSETQRNKGNFPGRFSGRQFSNSRSEMNVSTLELGDSALYLCASSPGAGGYEQYFGPGTRLTVT.

This chain connects TRBV7-2 to TRBJ2-1, with 14 bases identical to TRBD2. V gave up 1 base and J gave up 4 bases; unmatched junction bases: 3. The CDR3 runs 17 residues. Germline CDR1 reads SGHTA; CDR2 reads FQGNSA. The CDR3 loop reads CASSLVGTSGGYNEQFF. In DNA, the CDR3 is TGTGCCAGCAGCTTAGTTGGGACTAGCGGGGGATACAATGAGCAGTTCTTC.

V is TRBV4-1 and J is TRBJ1-3; unclear D gene. The CDR3 is 15 amino acids. Germline values: CDR1 MGHRA, CDR2 YSYEKL. V was shortened by 2 bases and J by 1 base, with 9 bases between the two germline ends. DNA of the CDR3: TGCGCCAGCAGCCAACCCACACAGTCTGGAAACACCATATATTTT. Protein: CASSQPTQSGNTIYF.

The chain links TRBV4-1 to TRBJ1-6, with 8 bases lining up with TRBD1. The J segment lost 9 bases and the V segment lost 4 bases, leaving 2 bases of the junction unmatched. The CDR3 length is 13 residues. Per germline, CDR1 MGHRA and CDR2 YSYEKL. CDR3 nucleotides: TGCGCCAGCAGCCTCAGGGGGCCTTCACCCCTCCACTTT. It yields the protein CASSLRGPSPLHF.

This chain connects TRBV7-6 to TRBJ2-7; D may be TRBD1 (6 bases). In germline, CDR1 is SGHVS, CDR2 FNYEAQ. The V gene lost 3 bases and the J gene lost 1 base, with 7 bases spanning the gap. The CDR3 has 13 amino acids. The CDR3 is CASSLDSSYEQYF. The CDR3 DNA follows: TGTGCCAGCAGCTTGGACAGTTCCTACGAGCAGTACTTC.

This rearrangement joins TRBV30 to TRBJ1-6; unclear D gene. Germline CDR1 reads GTSNPN; CDR2 reads SVGIG (reference sequence). Trimming left V 3 bases short and J 10 bases short, with 10 bases between. The CDR3 has 12 amino acids. The CDR3 sequence is CAWRLETSPLHF. The CDR3 DNA sequence: TGTGCCTGGAGGTTGGAGACCTCACCCCTCCACTTT.

In this sample, this clone turned up a few times. The rearrangement links TRBV2 to TRBJ1-6; 9 nucleotides align to TRBD1. CDR1 is SNHLY and CDR2 is FYNNEI in the germline V gene. The V and J ends lost 7 bases and 7 bases, in that order; junction bases with no gene match: 8. The CDR3 runs 15 residues. The DNA of the CDR3 is TGTGCCAGCACAGGGGACAGGGCAAAAAATTCACCCCTCCACTTT. This encodes CASTGDRAKNSPLHF.

This chain connects TRBV7-6 to TRBJ1-2, with 8 bases fitting TRBD1. Germline V gene lookup returns CDR1 SGHVS and CDR2 FNYEAQ. The CDR3 loop spans 16 amino acids. The junction had 11 bases not matched to a gene; V was cut back by 4 bases and J by 4 bases. The CDR3 is CASSSSENRGIYGYTF. The CDR3 DNA is TGTGCCAGCAGCTCGAGCGAAAACAGGGGGATCTATGGCTACACCTTC.

The rearrangement uses TRBV5-1 and TRBJ1-1, with D possibly being TRBD1 (6 bases). Germline V gene data show CDR1 as SGHRS and CDR2 as YFSETQ. The V gene lost 4 bases and the J gene lost 1 base, with 11 bases spanning the gap. The CDR3 has 14 residues. CDR3 protein: CASSIQGGNTEAFF. As DNA, the CDR3 is TGCGCCAGCAGCATACAAGGGGGGAACACTGAAGCTTTCTTT.

V and J are TRBV11-3 and TRBJ2-1; 7 bases map to TRBD2. Germline CDR1 and CDR2: SGHNT and YENEEA. Germline trimming cut 5 bases from V and 6 bases from J; bases unmatched to any gene: 13. The CDR3 runs 16 residues. The CDR3 sequence is CASSRRVGGRSNEQFF. CDR3 bases: TGTGCCAGCAGCCGGAGGGTTGGCGGGAGATCCAATGAGCAGTTCTTC.

Of note for this clone: In the same sample, other DNA sequences code for this CDR3. The chain combines TRBV10-3 with TRBJ1-5; a weak D match, TRBD1 (5 bases). From germline, CDR1 is ENHRY and CDR2 SYGVKD. Trimming shortened V by 4 bases and J by 4 bases, and 8 bases separated the two germline ends. This CDR3 comprises 13 residues. CDR3 in amino acids: CAISGGGNQPQHF. CDR3 in DNA: TGTGCCATCAGTGGGGGGGGGAATCAGCCCCAGCATTTT.

The gene calls are TRBV29-1 and TRBJ1-1; D ambiguous. V was trimmed by 0 bases and J by 1 base, leaving 9 bases between them. The CDR3 contains 14 residues. Germline V gives CDR1 SQVTM, CDR2 ANQGSEA. The CDR3 DNA is TGCAGCGTTGAAGAACGGGTCCCGAACACTGAAGCTTTCTTT. It specifies CSVEERVPNTEAFF.

As to this clone: Other DNA sequences in this sample translate to the same CDR3. The CDR3 DNA sequence: TGTGCCAGCAGCTTAGTAAGGCAGGGGGATGGCTACACCTTC. As protein: CASSLVRQGDGYTF. The chain uses TRBV7-8 and TRBJ1-2; TRBD1 matches at 7 bases. The germline V gene has CDR1 SGHVS and CDR2 FQNEAQ. V gave up 1 base and J gave up 6 bases; unmatched junction bases: 5. The CDR3 is made up of 14 amino acids.

The chain is built from TRBV24-1 and TRBJ2-3; 11 nucleotides agree with TRBD2. Germline V gives CDR1 KGHDR, CDR2 SFDVKD. The CDR3 has 17 amino acids. The junction had 9 bases not matched to a gene; V was cut back by 4 bases and J by 4 bases. The CDR3 nucleotides read TGTGCCACCAGTGAGCAACTAGCGGGAGCTTTGGCAGATACGCAGTATTTT. Amino acids: CATSEQLAGALADTQYF.

This chain joins TRBV6-1 and TRBJ2-7, with D perhaps TRBD2 (6 bases). Germline V gene sequence: CDR1 MNHNS, CDR2 SASEGT. The CDR3 sequence is 14 residues long. The V end lost 3 bases, the J end lost 5 bases, and 14 bases lay between the germline ends. CDR3 sequence reads: CASSEGGVWNEQYF. The CDR3 coding sequence is TGTGCCAGCAGTGAGGGGGGTGTGTGGAACGAGCAGTACTTC.

This chain's CDR3 is CASNGGNNEQFF. The CDR3 DNA reads as TGTGCCAGCAATGGAGGGAACAATGAGCAGTTCTTC. This chain connects TRBV12-3 or TRBV12-4 to TRBJ2-1, with D possibly matching TRBD2 (6 bases). The V and J ends lost 7 bases and 5 bases respectively, with 9 bases between them. There are 12 residues in the CDR3.